This TCR beta chain was obtained from a study of response to subunit inactivated influenza vaccine (dated by TCRdb to between 2018 and 2020). As for the study more broadly: Deep quantitative T cell receptor repertoire profiling was used in the study to track responses to a trivalent subunit inactivated influenza vaccine.

This clonotype has only a few counts. Its cognate antigen has yet to be identified. One base away there is no much larger clone; base qualities are not given. The germline V gene (reference sequence) yields DFQATT for CDR1 and SNEGSKA for CDR2. V and J are trimmed by 0 bases and 1 base, and the gene matches miss 1 base of the junction. Taken from cysteine to phenylalanine, the CDR3 has 14 residues. The read is trimmed to its CDR3 DNA, 42 bases read in frame from base 1. The paper as a whole reports these results and caveats: The authors proposed that each seasonal influenza vaccination may bring in only a limited number of new T cells.

The library was produced with RT-PCR. Instrument used: Illumina HiSeq 2500. TCRdb handled the public reads itself, with Q25 trimming in fastp and clone calling in MiXCR, and kept productive beta chains. One record per CDR3 amino acid sequence lists the most common genes and DNA. The sample has roughly 790,000 distinct CDR3 sequences on record, around 21% of them singletons. The ten largest account for about 9.4% of the sample. The source material was PBMCs from blood, sampled more than 4 days after vaccination. The TCR comes from a man aged 50 to 60 who received an inactivated influenza vaccine. Donor details come from another sample of the same person, matched by shared clones. The V and J genes are TRBV20-1 and TRBJ1-1, and TRBD1 matches 8 of the central bases. The DNA sequence follows: TGCAGTGCTAGAGACAGGGGGCCGAACACTGAAGCTTTCTTT. Translation gives CSARDRGPNTEAFF.